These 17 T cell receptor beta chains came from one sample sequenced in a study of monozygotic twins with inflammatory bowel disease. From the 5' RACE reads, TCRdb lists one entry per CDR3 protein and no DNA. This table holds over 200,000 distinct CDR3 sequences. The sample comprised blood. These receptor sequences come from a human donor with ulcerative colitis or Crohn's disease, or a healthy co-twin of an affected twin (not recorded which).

The CDR3 sequence: CASSFKAGQGDSPLHF. This rearrangement joins TRBV5-4 to TRBJ1-6; TCRdb designates TRBD1, a call that cannot be tested without DNA. Germline V lookup: CDR1 SGHNT, CDR2 YYREEE (reference sequence). The CDR3 length is 16 residues.

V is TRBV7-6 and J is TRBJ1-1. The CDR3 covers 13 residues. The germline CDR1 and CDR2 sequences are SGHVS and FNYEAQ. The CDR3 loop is CASSPRLDAEAFF.

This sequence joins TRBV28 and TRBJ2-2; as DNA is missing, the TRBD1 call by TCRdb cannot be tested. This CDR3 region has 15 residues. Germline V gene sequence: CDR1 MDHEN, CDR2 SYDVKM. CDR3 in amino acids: CASRPGQGDTGELFF.

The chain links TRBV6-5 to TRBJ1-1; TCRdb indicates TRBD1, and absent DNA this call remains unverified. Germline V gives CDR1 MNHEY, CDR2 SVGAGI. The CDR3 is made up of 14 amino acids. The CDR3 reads CASSFVGGGTEAFF.

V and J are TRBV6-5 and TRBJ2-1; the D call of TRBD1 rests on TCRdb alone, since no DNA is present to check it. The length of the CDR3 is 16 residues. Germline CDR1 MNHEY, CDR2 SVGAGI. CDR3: CASSYNGQGVYNEQFF.

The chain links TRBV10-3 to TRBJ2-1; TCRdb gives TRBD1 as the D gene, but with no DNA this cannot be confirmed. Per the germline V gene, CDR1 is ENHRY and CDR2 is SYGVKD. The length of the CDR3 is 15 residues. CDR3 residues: CASGGYPLSYNEQFF.

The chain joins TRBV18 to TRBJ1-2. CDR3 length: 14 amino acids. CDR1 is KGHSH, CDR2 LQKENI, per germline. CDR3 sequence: CASSTGLTNYGYTF.

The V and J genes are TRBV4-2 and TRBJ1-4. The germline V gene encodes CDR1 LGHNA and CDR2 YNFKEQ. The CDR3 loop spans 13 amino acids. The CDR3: CASRGTTNEKLFF.

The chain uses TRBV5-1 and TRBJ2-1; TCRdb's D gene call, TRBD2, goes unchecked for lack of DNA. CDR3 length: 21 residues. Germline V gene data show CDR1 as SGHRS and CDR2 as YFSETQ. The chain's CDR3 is CASSPSGAFSGGAVLRNEQFF. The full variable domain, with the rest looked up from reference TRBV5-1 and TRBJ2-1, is KAGVTQTPRYLIKTRGQQVTLSCSPISGHRSVSWYQQTPGQGLQFLFEYFSETQRNKGNFPGRFSGRQFSNSRSEMNVSTLELGDSALYLCASSPSGAFSGGAVLRNEQFFGPGTRLTVL.

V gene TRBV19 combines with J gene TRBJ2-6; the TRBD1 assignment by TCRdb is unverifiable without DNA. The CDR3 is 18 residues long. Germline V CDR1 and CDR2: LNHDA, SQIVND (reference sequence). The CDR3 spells CASSARDRVHFGANVLTF. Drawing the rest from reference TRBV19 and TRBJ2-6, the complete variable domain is DGGITQSPKYLFRKEGQNVTLSCEQNLNHDAMYWYRQDPGQGLRLIYYSQIVNDFQKGDIAEGYSVSREKKESFPLTVTSAQKNPTAFYLCASSARDRVHFGANVLTFGAGSRLTVL.

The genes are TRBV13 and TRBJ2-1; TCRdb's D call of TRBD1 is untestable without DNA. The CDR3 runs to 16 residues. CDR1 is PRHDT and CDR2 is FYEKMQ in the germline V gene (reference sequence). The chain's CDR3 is CASSLPGTKGGVEQFF.

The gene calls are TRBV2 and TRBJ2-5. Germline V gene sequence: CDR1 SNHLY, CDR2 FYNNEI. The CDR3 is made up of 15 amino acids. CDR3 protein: CASSLPDRDQETQYF.

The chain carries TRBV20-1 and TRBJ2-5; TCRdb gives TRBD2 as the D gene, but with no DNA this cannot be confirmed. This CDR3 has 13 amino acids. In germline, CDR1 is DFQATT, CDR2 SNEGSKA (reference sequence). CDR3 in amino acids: CSARYRSEETQYF.

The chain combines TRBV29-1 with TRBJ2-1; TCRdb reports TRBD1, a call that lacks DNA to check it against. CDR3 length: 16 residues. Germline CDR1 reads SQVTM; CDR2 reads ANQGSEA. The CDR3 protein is CSVEDPDRVVYNEQFF.

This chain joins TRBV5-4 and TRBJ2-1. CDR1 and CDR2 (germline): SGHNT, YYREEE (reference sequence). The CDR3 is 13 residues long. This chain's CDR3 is CASSDTSYNEQFF. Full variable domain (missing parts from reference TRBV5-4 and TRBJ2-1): ETGVTQSPTHLIKTRGQQVTLRCSSQSGHNTVSWYQQALGQGPQFIFQYYREEENGRGNFPPRFSGLQFPNYSSELNVNALELDDSALYLCASSDTSYNEQFFGPGTRLTVL.

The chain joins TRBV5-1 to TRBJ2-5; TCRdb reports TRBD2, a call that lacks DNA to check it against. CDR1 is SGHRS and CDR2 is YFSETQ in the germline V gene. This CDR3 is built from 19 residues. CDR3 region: CASSLAWVAGHGGQETQYF.

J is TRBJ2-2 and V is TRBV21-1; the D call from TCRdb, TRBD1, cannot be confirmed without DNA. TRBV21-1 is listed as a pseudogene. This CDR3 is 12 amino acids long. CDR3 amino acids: CASTPPCRELFF.